The present TCR beta chain was sequenced within a study of blood T cells in healthy people across ages. The use of a sample-barcoded 5' primer and a J-beta primer mix characterized a second PCR of roughly 6 to 11 cycles. TCRdb re-called the 5' RACE reads with MiXCR, one entry per CDR3 protein. The repertoire holds approximately 800,000 distinct CDR3 sequences, with roughly 35% as singletons. Each sample yielded at least 6 million isolated PBMCs. The CDR3 runs 21 residues. Germline values: CDR1 LNHNV, CDR2 YYDKDF (reference sequence). V dropped 3 bases and J dropped 1; count of bases not matched to a gene: 16. A remark on this clonotype: Its target is unknown.

Points from the study as a whole: While age rose, TCR beta diversity per million T cells dropped in a roughly linear way.

Sequencing was done on a sample of blood. The rearrangement uses TRBV15 and TRBJ2-1, with 12 bases fitting TRBD2. This clonotype originated in a man aged 18 to 35 in good health. The DNA for the CDR3 is TGTGCCACCAGCAGTCCTTCCGGGACTAGCGGGTCCGAGGCGTCCTACAATGAGCAGTTCTTC. This codes for CATSSPSGTSGSEASYNEQFF.